The 32 T cell receptor beta chains reported below all come from one sample, sequenced in a study of neurological immune-mediated disorders. TCRdb reanalysed the 5' RACE reads using MiXCR and keeps one entry per CDR3 protein. The table includes over 75,000 distinct CDR3 sequences, 5.8% detected once. Time point of the sample: longitudinal time-point 2. Source material: PBMCs. The receptors derive from a woman aged 55-69 years with multiple sclerosis.

This clonotype was seen many times. This chain connects TRBV7-6 to TRBJ2-5, with TRBD1 as a possible D gene (6 bases). This CDR3 is 14 amino acids long. Per germline, CDR1 SGHVS and CDR2 FNYEAQ. V was cut by 5 bases and J by 5 bases, with 15 bases left in between. This CDR3 reads CASSSFGGGETQYF. Written as DNA, the CDR3 is TGTGCCAGCAGCAGTTTTGGGGGCGGGGAGACCCAGTACTTC.

This clonotype appeared many times. V and J are TRBV20-1 and TRBJ1-1; a weak D match, TRBD1 (5 bases). In germline, CDR1 is DFQATT, CDR2 SNEGSKA (reference sequence). The CDR3 contains 15 residues. Trimming took off 3 bases at V and 5 bases at J, with 19 bases between the two ends. DNA of the CDR3: TGCAGTGCTAGTGACCGGGGACCCGCAGGAACTGAAGCTTTCTTT. Protein: CSASDRGPAGTEAFF.

This clonotype has at least ten counts. The V call is TRBV6-5, the J call TRBJ1-1, with unresolved D. The CDR3 is 18 amino acids. Germline CDR1 is MNHEY and CDR2 is SVGAGI. The V end lost 1 base, the J end lost 0 bases, and 18 bases lay between the germline ends. The CDR3 nucleotides are TGTGCCAGCAGTTACTACCCAATCCGGCTGGGAATGAACACTGAAGCTTTCTTT. It yields the protein CASSYYPIRLGMNTEAFF.

This clonotype was observed many times. This chain connects TRBV10-2 to TRBJ2-3, with D hard to call. The CDR3 spans 15 residues. CDR1 and CDR2 from the germline V gene are WSHSY and SAAADI. Trimming pared 0 bases from V and 1 base from J, leaving 8 bases between. This CDR3 is CASSESGRRTDTQYF. The CDR3, as DNA: TGCGCCAGCAGTGAGTCGGGCAGACGCACAGATACGCAGTATTTT.

There are many counts of this clonotype. The gene calls are TRBV6-5 and TRBJ1-4; no clear D. The CDR3 spans 16 residues. Germline V lookup: CDR1 MNHEY, CDR2 SVGAGI. The germline V and J ends were trimmed by 0 bases and 7 bases, with 15 bases remaining between them. The CDR3 reads CASSYSGIGIGEKLFF. The CDR3 nucleotides read TGTGCCAGCAGTTACTCGGGGATAGGGATCGGTGAAAAACTGTTTTTT.

This clonotype was seen many times. The chain has TRBV7-8 and TRBJ2-1; 8 bases match TRBD2. Trimming cost V 4 bases and J 7 bases; bases outside gene matches: 12. CDR1 SGHVS and CDR2 FQNEAQ come from the germline V gene. The CDR3 is made up of 16 amino acids. The CDR3 DNA follows: TGTGCCAGCAGCTCCCCCGGGGGGGCCGTTGGAAATGAGCAGTTCTTC. It specifies CASSSPGGAVGNEQFF.

The V gene is TRBV5-6, the J gene TRBJ2-1; TRBD2 agrees at 8 bases. CDR1 and CDR2 from the germline V gene are SGHDT and YYEEEE. J gave up 0 bases and V 2 bases, and 7 bases lay outside the gene matches. The CDR3 runs to 17 residues. DNA of the CDR3: TGTGCCAGCAGCTTCGGGCTAGCGGGCGTCTCCTACAATGAGCAGTTCTTC. Translated, it gives CASSFGLAGVSYNEQFF.

The gene calls are TRBV3-1 and TRBJ2-1; maybe TRBD1 (5 bases). Germline values: CDR1 LGHDT, CDR2 YNNKEL (reference sequence). The CDR3 is 15 residues long. V gave up 4 bases and J gave up 5 bases, with 15 bases separating them. The CDR3 reads CASSPDQGTDNEQFF. CDR3 bases: TGTGCCAGCAGCCCAGACCAGGGTACCGACAATGAGCAGTTCTTC.

The sample holds many counts of this clonotype. This chain connects TRBV5-1 to TRBJ2-3; D not resolved. The V gene lost 1 base and the J gene lost 10 bases, with 13 bases spanning the gap. The CDR3 contains 13 residues. CDR1 and CDR2 (germline): SGHRS, YFSETQ. The DNA of the CDR3 is TGCGCCAGCAGCTTGCGAACCGACAATGCGCAGTATTTT. This encodes CASSLRTDNAQYF.

This clonotype has a count of ten or more. The V gene is TRBV5-1, the J gene TRBJ2-5; perhaps D is TRBD1 or TRBD2 (5 bases each). This CDR3 is 12 amino acids long. Trimming pared 4 bases from V and 5 bases from J, leaving 9 bases between. Germline V gene lookup returns CDR1 SGHRS and CDR2 YFSETQ. The CDR3 spells CASSPEGETQYF. CDR3 nucleotides: TGCGCCAGCAGCCCCGAGGGGGAGACCCAGTACTTC.

This clonotype was seen at least ten times. The chain employs TRBV5-1 and TRBJ1-6; unclear D gene. CDR3 length equals 15 residues. Germline CDR1 is SGHRS and CDR2 is YFSETQ. Trimming pared 0 bases from V and 9 bases from J, leaving 13 bases between. CDR3 residues: CASSLGTGSGSPLHF. CDR3 in DNA: TGCGCCAGCAGCTTGGGTACGGGGTCGGGTTCACCCCTCCACTTT. The whole variable domain, remainder taken from reference TRBV5-1 and TRBJ1-6, is KAGVTQTPRYLIKTRGQQVTLSCSPISGHRSVSWYQQTPGQGLQFLFEYFSETQRNKGNFPGRFSGRQFSNSRSEMNVSTLELGDSALYLCASSLGTGSGSPLHFGNGTRLTVT.

This clonotype was counted many times. V and J are TRBV10-3 and TRBJ1-1; tentatively, D is TRBD1 (6 bases). CDR3 length: 11 residues. Trimming removed 7 bases at V and 8 bases at J, with 11 bases between. CDR1 is ENHRY, CDR2 SYGVKD, per germline. CDR3 bases: TGTGCCATCAAGGACGACAGGGAAGCTTTCTTT. This sequence encodes CAIKDDREAFF.

This clonotype was seen a few times. The rearrangement uses TRBV7-2 and TRBJ2-2, with D tentatively TRBD1 or TRBD2 (5 bases each). V shed 3 bases and J shed 2 bases, with 13 bases lying between them. This CDR3 region has 16 residues. Germline V CDR1 and CDR2: SGHTA, FQGNSA. CDR3: CASSFRRGTNTGELFF. CDR3 DNA sequence: TGTGCCAGCAGCTTCCGTCGGGGCACCAACACCGGGGAGCTGTTTTTT.

In its sample, this clonotype was seen many times. The chain employs TRBV15 and TRBJ2-4; the D gene is possibly TRBD2 (7 bases). The ends were cut back, 0 bases at V and 1 base at J, with 13 bases in the middle. The CDR3 totals 17 residues. Germline values: CDR1 LNHNV, CDR2 YYDKDF (reference sequence). CDR3 in amino acids: CATSRDLAGAAKNIQYF. CDR3 sequence (DNA): TGTGCCACCAGCAGAGATTTGGCGGGGGCCGCCAAAAACATTCAGTACTTC. Together with reference TRBV15 and TRBJ2-4, the CDR3 gives the full variable domain: DAMVIQNPRYQVTQFGKPVTLSCSQTLNHNVMYWYQQKSSQAPKLLFHYYDKDFNNEADTPDNFQSRRPNTSFCFLDIRSPGLGDTAMYLCATSRDLAGAAKNIQYFGAGTRLSVL.

This clonotype has at least ten counts. The chain joins TRBV3-1 to TRBJ1-1; no clear D. CDR1 LGHDT and CDR2 YNNKEL come from the germline V gene (reference sequence). Trimming cost V 5 bases and J 8 bases, with 15 bases left between them. The CDR3 is 13 amino acids. In nucleotides, the CDR3 is TGTGCCAGCAGCTACGACCGGGTGGGGGAAGCTTTCTTT. It yields the protein CASSYDRVGEAFF.

The sample holds many counts of this clonotype. This chain joins TRBV4-1 and TRBJ1-5; D unresolved. Deletions cut 0 bases from V and 3 bases from J, with 21 bases between. Germline V gene data show CDR1 as MGHRA and CDR2 as YSYEKL. The CDR3 is 19 amino acids. In DNA, the CDR3 is TGCGCCAGCAGCCAAGACCCCAAACAGATAGGACTGTTCAATCAGCCCCAGCATTTT. It is translated as CASSQDPKQIGLFNQPQHF.

This clonotype was recorded at least ten times. The chain recombines TRBV28 with TRBJ2-5; D is possibly TRBD2 (5 bases). The germline V and J ends were trimmed by 7 bases and 5 bases, with 11 bases remaining between them. This CDR3 spans 12 amino acids. The V gene's germline CDR1 is MDHEN and CDR2 SYDVKM. The CDR3 bases are TGTGCCAGCATGGCGGGCTTCGAGACCCAGTACTTC. Translated, it gives CASMAGFETQYF. The full variable domain, completed using reference TRBV28 and TRBJ2-5, is DVKVTQSSRYLVKRTGEKVFLECVQDMDHENMFWYRQDPGLGLRLIYFSYDVKMKEKGDIPEGYSVSREKKERFSLILESASTNQTSMYLCASMAGFETQYFGPGTRLLVL.

In this sample, this clonotype turned up many times. The chain joins TRBV29-1 to TRBJ2-3; D is unclear. CDR1 is SQVTM and CDR2 is ANQGSEA in the germline V gene. V lost 1 base, J lost 0 bases, and 5 bases lay in between. The CDR3 loop spans 13 amino acids. The CDR3 region has the DNA TGCAGCGTTGAAGTCGTCAGCACAGATACGCAGTATTTT. Its protein is CSVEVVSTDTQYF.

This clonotype was recorded at least ten times. The chain uses TRBV5-1 and TRBJ2-5; perhaps TRBD1 as D (5 bases). Trimming stripped 9 bases from V and 2 bases from J, with 20 bases between. The CDR3 sequence is 15 residues long. CDR1 and CDR2 from the germline V gene are SGHRS and YFSETQ. The CDR3 DNA follows: TGCGCCACCAATTTAGGGGCCACCAGTCAAGAGACCCAGTACTTC. Encoded protein: CATNLGATSQETQYF.

This clonotype was counted many times. CDR3 region: CASSYGMNTEAFF. The CDR3 region has the DNA TGTGCCAGCAGTTACGGCATGAACACTGAAGCTTTCTTT. This rearrangement joins TRBV7-2 to TRBJ1-1; D gene ambiguous. The CDR3 is 13 residues long. The germline V gene encodes CDR1 SGHTA and CDR2 FQGNSA. Trimming removed 6 bases at V and 0 bases at J, with 8 bases between.

At least ten counts were recorded for this clonotype. V gene TRBV7-9 combines with J gene TRBJ2-7; D unclear. The CDR3 length is 15 residues. V was clipped by 1 base and J by 1 base, with 11 bases between them. The germline gives CDR1 SEHNR, CDR2 FQNEAQ (reference sequence). CDR3 sequence: CASSLVQAGSYEQYF. The CDR3 nucleotides are TGTGCCAGCAGCTTAGTTCAGGCAGGATCCTACGAGCAGTACTTC.

This clonotype showed up just a few times. V and J are TRBV12-3 or TRBV12-4 and TRBJ1-3, with D perhaps TRBD1 (6 bases). CDR3 length equals 14 residues. V shed 5 bases and J shed 4 bases, with 12 bases lying between them. The CDR3 region is CASSPGAQGNTIYF. The CDR3 region has the DNA TGTGCCAGCAGTCCGGGGGCGCAGGGAAACACCATATATTTT.

This clonotype was counted many times. The J gene is TRBJ2-1, the V gene TRBV7-9; the D gene is possibly TRBD1 (6 bases). Germline CDR1 SEHNR, CDR2 FQNEAQ (reference sequence). The CDR3 length is 12 residues. Between the trimmed V and J ends, which lost 1 base and 9 bases, there was a span of 7 bases. The CDR3 loop is CASSLEGVEQFF. The DNA of the CDR3 is TGTGCCAGCAGCTTAGAGGGGGTTGAGCAGTTCTTC.

This rearrangement joins TRBV20-1 to TRBJ1-2; 8 nucleotides match TRBD1. The V gene's germline CDR1 is DFQATT and CDR2 SNEGSKA (reference sequence). The CDR3 consists of 13 residues. V trimming: 4 bases; J trimming: 5 bases; junction bases outside the gene matches: 6. CDR3 protein: CSATVDRVYGYTF. Written as DNA, the CDR3 is TGCAGTGCTACCGTGGACAGGGTTTATGGCTACACCTTC.

Ten or more counts support this clonotype. The chain carries TRBV5-1 and TRBJ2-2; no clear D. The V gene's germline CDR1 is SGHRS and CDR2 YFSETQ. This CDR3 is built from 15 residues. Trimming pared 4 bases from V and 0 bases from J, leaving 10 bases between. As DNA, the CDR3 is TGCGCCAGCAGCCGTTTGGGATCGAACACCGGGGAGCTGTTTTTT. Translated, it gives CASSRLGSNTGELFF.

This clonotype was observed many times. The gene calls are TRBV20-1 and TRBJ2-1; 8 positions agree with TRBD2. The CDR3 covers 12 residues. V was clipped by 4 bases and J by 6 bases; unmatched bases: 2. The germline gives CDR1 DFQATT, CDR2 SNEGSKA (reference sequence). CDR3 in amino acids: CSATGGVNEQFF. The DNA of the CDR3 is TGCAGTGCTACGGGGGGGGTCAATGAGCAGTTCTTC.

This clonotype occurred many times. The chain links TRBV7-2 to TRBJ1-5; D is possibly TRBD1 (5 bases). Germline V gene data show CDR1 as SGHTA and CDR2 as FQGNSA. Trimming removed 1 base at V and 3 bases at J, with 10 bases between. The CDR3 has 15 amino acids. CDR3 sequence (DNA): TGTGCCAGCAGCTTAGTTGGGGGTTACAATCAGCCCCAGCATTTT. Amino acids: CASSLVGGYNQPQHF.

This clonotype was found many times. The chain has TRBV12-3 or TRBV12-4 and TRBJ1-1; D is unresolved. CDR3 length: 15 amino acids. Trimming removed 2 bases at V and 1 base at J, with 11 bases between. This CDR3 is CASSLSYRGNTEAFF. The CDR3 DNA follows: TGTGCCAGCAGTTTATCCTACCGAGGGAACACTGAAGCTTTCTTT.

In this sample, this clonotype turned up a few times. This sequence joins TRBV6-1 and TRBJ2-5, with unresolved D. Germline CDR1 reads MNHNS; CDR2 reads SASEGT. This CDR3 comprises 13 residues. V was cut by 1 base and J by 5 bases, with 8 bases left in between. CDR3 DNA: TGTGCCAGCAGTGAAGAGGGTTGGGAGACCCAGTACTTC. This encodes CASSEEGWETQYF.

This clonotype was observed a few times. This chain links TRBV2 with TRBJ2-2; 10 nucleotides match TRBD1. After removal of 6 bases from V and 1 base from J, the junction contained 5 bases not matched to a gene. The CDR3 has 16 residues. CDR1 is SNHLY and CDR2 is FYNNEI in the germline V gene. This CDR3 reads CASRTRTGGNTGELFF. CDR3 in DNA: TGTGCCAGCAGGACAAGGACAGGGGGGAACACCGGGGAGCTGTTTTTT.

This clonotype occurred many times. The chain combines TRBV9 with TRBJ1-3; tentatively, D is TRBD1 (6 bases). The germline V and J ends were trimmed by 6 bases and 2 bases, with 18 bases remaining between them. The CDR3 runs 16 residues. Germline V gene sequence: CDR1 SGDLS, CDR2 YYNGEE. The CDR3 spells CASNRDAGTAGNTIYF. DNA for the CDR3: TGTGCCAGCAACAGGGACGCGGGGACCGCTGGAAACACCATATATTTT.

This clonotype was picked up many times. The chain carries TRBV5-1 and TRBJ1-2; TRBD1 matches at 7 bases. V lost 1 base, J lost 4 bases, and 4 bases stayed unmatched. Germline assignment: CDR1 SGHRS and CDR2 YFSETQ. The CDR3 consists of 14 residues. The CDR3 nucleotides are TGCGCCAGCAGCTTGAGGGGGCTCAGCTATGGCTACACCTTC. Its translation is CASSLRGLSYGYTF. Combining the CDR3 with reference TRBV5-1 and TRBJ1-2 gives the whole variable domain KAGVTQTPRYLIKTRGQQVTLSCSPISGHRSVSWYQQTPGQGLQFLFEYFSETQRNKGNFPGRFSGRQFSNSRSEMNVSTLELGDSALYLCASSLRGLSYGYTFGSGTRLTVV.